The TCR beta chain under discussion was sequenced for a study of graft-versus-host responses after intestinal transplantation. Study-wide findings and caveats: Recipient-marrow GvH clones were detected, some having first appeared in ileum or blood. GvH clone levels peaked in circulation, and this peak was associated with early post-transplant HvG declines.

Points on this clone: Its matching antigen is unknown.

Measured with immunoSEQ multiplex PCR; TCRdb has only the in-frame clones, and not every one. The sample yields some 90,000 clones, approximately 92% seen once. CDR3 size: 16 residues. Per the germline V gene, CDR1 is SGHRS and CDR2 is YFSETQ. Unmatched junction bases numbered 6, after V lost 0 bases and J lost 2 bases. The rearrangement uses TRBV5-1 and TRBJ2-7, with 9 bases aligning to TRBD2. This TCR was sampled from a human donor who received an intestinal transplant. The sequencing used unstimulated CD8+ T cells sorted from spleen or lymph node cells, collected before intestinal transplant. The CDR3 sequence is CASSLDSAGGAYEQYF. DNA of the CDR3: TGCGCCAGCAGCTTGGATTCAGCGGGAGGTGCCTACGAGCAGTACTTC.